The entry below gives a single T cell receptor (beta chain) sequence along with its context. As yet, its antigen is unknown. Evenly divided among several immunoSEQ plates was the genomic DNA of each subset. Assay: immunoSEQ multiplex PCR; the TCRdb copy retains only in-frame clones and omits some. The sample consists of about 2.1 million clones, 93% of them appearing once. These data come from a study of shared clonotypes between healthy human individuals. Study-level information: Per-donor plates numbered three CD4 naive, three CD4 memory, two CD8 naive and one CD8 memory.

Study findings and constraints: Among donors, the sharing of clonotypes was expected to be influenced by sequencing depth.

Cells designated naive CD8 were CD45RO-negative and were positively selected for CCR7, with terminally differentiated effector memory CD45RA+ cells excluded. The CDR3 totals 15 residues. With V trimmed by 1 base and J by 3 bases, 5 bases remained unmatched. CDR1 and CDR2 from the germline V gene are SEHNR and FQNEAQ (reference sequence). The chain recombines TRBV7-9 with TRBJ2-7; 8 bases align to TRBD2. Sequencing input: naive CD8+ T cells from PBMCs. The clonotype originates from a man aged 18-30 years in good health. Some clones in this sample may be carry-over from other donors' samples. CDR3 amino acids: CASSLVGGRLYEQYF. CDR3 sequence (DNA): TGTGCCAGCAGCTTAGTCGGCGGGAGGCTCTACGAGCAGTACTTC.